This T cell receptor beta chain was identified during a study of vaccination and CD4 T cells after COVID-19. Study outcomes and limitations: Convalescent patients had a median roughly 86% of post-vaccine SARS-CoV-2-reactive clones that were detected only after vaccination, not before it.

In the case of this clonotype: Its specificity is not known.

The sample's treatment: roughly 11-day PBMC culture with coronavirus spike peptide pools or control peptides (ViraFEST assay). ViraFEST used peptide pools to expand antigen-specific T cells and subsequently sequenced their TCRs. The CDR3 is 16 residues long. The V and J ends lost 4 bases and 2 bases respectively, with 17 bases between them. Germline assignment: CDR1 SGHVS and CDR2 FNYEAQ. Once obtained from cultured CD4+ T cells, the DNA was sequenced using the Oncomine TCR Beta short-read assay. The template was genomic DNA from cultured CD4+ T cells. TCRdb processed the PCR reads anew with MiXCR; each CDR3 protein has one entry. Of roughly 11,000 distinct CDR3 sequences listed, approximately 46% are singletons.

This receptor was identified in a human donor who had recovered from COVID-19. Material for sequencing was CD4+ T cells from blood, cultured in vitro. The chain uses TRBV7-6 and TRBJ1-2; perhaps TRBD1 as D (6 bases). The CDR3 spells CASSSITDRTNYGYTF. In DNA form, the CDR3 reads TGTGCCAGCAGCTCCATTACCGACAGGACAAACTATGGCTACACCTTC.